A selection of T cell receptor beta chains follows, all from one sample in a study of a mutant IDH1 vaccine in newly diagnosed glioma. Measured with immunoSEQ multiplex PCR; TCRdb has only the in-frame clones, and not every one. The sample includes over 95,000 clones, about 90% of them seen just once. Their cognate antigens are unknown. The sample consisted of PBMCs, taken from a glioma patient whose treatment included an IDH1 peptide vaccine. The receptors shown here come from a woman in her forties or fifties with glioma. The CDR3 runs from the conserved cysteine through the conserved F or W. The D gene is left open where the match is weak. Clone size, where shown, is once, few, many, or a class for clones that have expanded.

D	V	size	J	CDR3	DNA
-	TRBV21-1	-	TRBJ1-5	CASSKRTGDQPQHF	TGTGCCAGCAGCAAAAGGACAGGGGATCAGCCCCAGCATTTT
-	TRBV9	-	TRBJ2-1	CASSPLGSQKQFF	TGTGCCAGCAGCCCTCTTGGTAGCCAAAAGCAGTTCTTC
-	TRBV11-3	-	TRBJ1-6	CASSFSSNSPLHF	TGTGCCAGCAGCTTCAGTTCTAATTCACCCCTCCACTTT
-	TRBV5-1	once	TRBJ2-5	CASSDGQETQYF	TGCGCCAGCAGTGACGGGCAAGAGACCCAGTACTTC
TRBD1	TRBV2	-	TRBJ1-4	CASRQQGGSGKLFF	TGTGCCAGCAGGCAACAGGGGGGGTCGGGAAAACTGTTTTTT
-	TRBV6-5	-	TRBJ1-2	CASSDLLGGYTF	TGTGCCAGCAGCGATCTCTTAGGGGGCTACACCTTC
TRBD2	TRBV4-1	-	TRBJ2-1	CASSLGKGTSDLNEQFF	TGCGCCAGCAGCCTGGGGAAGGGGACTAGCGACCTCAATGAGCAGTTCTTC
-	TRBV6-4	-	TRBJ1-2	CASSAQGNGYGYTF	TGTGCCAGCAGTGCACAGGGAAACGGCTATGGCTACACCTTC
-	TRBV28	-	TRBJ2-3	CASSSFGTETRTDTQYF	TGTGCCAGCAGCTCATTCGGGACGGAGACCCGCACAGATACGCAGTATTTT
TRBD1	TRBV28	-	TRBJ2-1	CASSYRGREDNEQFF	TGTGCCAGCAGTTACAGGGGGCGAGAGGACAATGAGCAGTTCTTC
-	TRBV9	-	TRBJ2-1	CASSPRRARYNEQFF	TGTGCCAGCAGCCCCCGAAGAGCACGGTACAATGAGCAGTTCTTC
-	TRBV27	-	TRBJ1-5	CASSPREKDQPQHF	TGTGCCAGCAGTCCCCGGGAGAAGGATCAGCCCCAGCATTTT
-	TRBV27	-	TRBJ2-1	CASSLSGARGEQFF	TGTGCCAGCAGTTTATCGGGAGCCAGGGGTGAGCAGTTCTTC
TRBD1	TRBV4-2	-	TRBJ2-3	CASSPLLARGHRDTQYF	TGTGCCAGCAGCCCACTCCTGGCCAGGGGGCATCGAGATACGCAGTATTTT
-	TRBV7-9	-	TRBJ2-1	CASSLVSYNEQFF	TGTGCCAGCAGCTTAGTATCCTACAATGAGCAGTTCTTC
-	TRBV7-2	once	TRBJ2-5	CASSHPRGGETQYF	TGTGCCAGCAGCCACCCTAGAGGGGGAGAGACCCAGTACTTC
-	TRBV28	-	TRBJ1-2	CASSSNRYGYTF	TGTGCCAGCAGTTCCAATCGCTATGGCTACACCTTC
TRBD1	TRBV28	-	TRBJ2-7	CASSFGDRAYEQYF	TGTGCCAGCAGTTTCGGGGACAGGGCCTACGAGCAGTACTTC
-	TRBV28	-	TRBJ1-1	CASRLGGSSTEAFF	TGTGCCAGCAGACTCGGGGGGTCGAGCACTGAAGCTTTCTTT
TRBD1	TRBV6-6	-	TRBJ1-3	CASRPDRGIGNTIYF	TGTGCCAGCAGACCGGACAGGGGGATTGGAAACACCATATATTTT
-	TRBV5-1	-	TRBJ2-2	CASSWGGTDNTGELFF	TGCGCCAGCAGCTGGGGCGGGACAGATAACACCGGGGAGCTGTTTTTT
TRBD2	TRBV27	-	TRBJ2-1	CASSFSGGYNEQFF	TGTGCCAGCAGTTTTAGCGGGGGCTACAATGAGCAGTTCTTC
-	TRBV5-1	-	TRBJ1-3	CASTARGGDTIYF	TGCGCCAGCACCGCCCGGGGTGGGGACACCATATATTTT
-	TRBV11-1	once	TRBJ1-5	CASSLSGGQPQHF	TGTGCCAGCAGCCTGAGCGGCGGACAGCCCCAGCATTTT
-	TRBV6-5	-	TRBJ1-1	CASSPGPEAFF	TGTGCCAGCAGTCCCGGTCCTGAAGCTTTCTTT
-	TRBV6-4	-	TRBJ1-6	CASSDRVDSPLHF	TGTGCCAGCAGTGACAGGGTAGACTCACCCCTCCACTTT
TRBD2	TRBV12-5	-	TRBJ2-3	CASGLVGLAVSTDTQYF	TGTGCTAGTGGTTTGGTAGGCCTAGCGGTTAGCACAGATACGCAGTATTTT
-	TRBV18	-	TRBJ1-1	CASSPPMGTEAFF	TGTGCCAGCTCACCACCGATGGGCACTGAAGCTTTCTTT
TRBD2	TRBV29-1	-	TRBJ2-5	CSFGTRGETQYF	TGCAGCTTCGGGACTAGGGGGGAGACCCAGTACTTC
-	TRBV7-8	-	TRBJ1-6	CASSSSDYRAARVISPLHF	TGTGCCAGCAGCTCGTCCGACTACAGGGCTGCGAGGGTAATTTCACCCCTCCACTTT
-	TRBV19	-	TRBJ2-7	CASKIQGQGTYEQYF	TGTGCCAGTAAGATCCAGGGACAAGGGACCTACGAGCAGTACTTC
-	TRBV5-5	-	TRBJ2-7	CASSFGSYEQYF	TGTGCCAGCAGCTTCGGCTCCTACGAGCAGTACTTC
TRBD1	TRBV27	-	TRBJ1-6	CASSFIARQGVVSPLHF	TGTGCCAGCAGTTTCATCGCCCGACAGGGGGTTGTTTCACCCCTCCACTTT
-	TRBV6-5	-	TRBJ2-7	CASTTGFPLYEQYF	TGTGCCAGCACAACAGGGTTTCCTCTCTACGAGCAGTACTTC
TRBD1	TRBV19	-	TRBJ1-1	CASSLQGDAEAFF	TGTGCCAGTAGTCTCCAGGGGGATGCTGAAGCTTTCTTT
-	TRBV28	-	TRBJ1-3	CASSRLDRLRPGNTIYF	TGTGCCAGCAGTCGACTCGACAGGTTAAGGCCTGGAAACACCATATATTTT
TRBD2	TRBV5-4	-	TRBJ2-1	CASSPGLAEAYNEQFF	TGTGCCAGCAGCCCGGGACTAGCGGAGGCCTACAATGAGCAGTTCTTC
TRBD2	TRBV7-9	-	TRBJ2-5	CASSGTGTSGSEGQTQYF	TGTGCCAGCAGCGGGACCGGGACTAGCGGGAGTGAGGGACAGACCCAGTACTTC
TRBD1	TRBV6-1	few	TRBJ1-1	CASTLQGARTEAFF	TGTGCCAGCACCCTACAGGGGGCGCGGACTGAAGCTTTCTTT
TRBD2	TRBV4-1	-	TRBJ2-3	CASSLGTSGGISDTQYF	TGCGCCAGCAGCTTGGGGACTAGCGGGGGAATTTCGGATACGCAGTATTTT
TRBD2	TRBV30	-	TRBJ2-7	CAWGRGSYEQYF	TGTGCCTGGGGGAGGGGCAGCTACGAGCAGTACTTC
TRBD2	TRBV27	-	TRBJ2-3	CASSPTSGSIDTQYF	TGTGCCAGCAGTCCGACTAGCGGGAGCATAGATACGCAGTATTTT
-	TRBV10-3	-	TRBJ2-7	CAITRDSSYEQYF	TGTGCCATCACCCGGGATTCTAGCTACGAGCAGTACTTC
TRBD1	TRBV2	-	TRBJ1-2	CASKIPDRGYTF	TGTGCCAGCAAAATACCGGACAGGGGCTACACCTTC
-	TRBV6-5	-	TRBJ1-5	CASRPGGYSNQPQHF	TGTGCCAGCAGGCCCGGAGGCTATAGCAATCAGCCCCAGCATTTT
-	TRBV10-3	-	TRBJ2-7	CAISDGFGRAPYEQYF	TGTGCCATCAGTGATGGGTTCGGGAGAGCTCCCTACGAGCAGTACTTC
-	TRBV7-9	-	TRBJ2-7	CASSLTRQTYEQYF	TGTGCCAGCAGCTTGACACGGCAAACCTACGAGCAGTACTTC
TRBD2	TRBV5-6	-	TRBJ2-3	CASSPRMTSGRVGTDTQYF	TGTGCCAGCAGCCCGAGGATGACTAGCGGGAGGGTTGGCACAGATACGCAGTATTTT
TRBD1	TRBV7-1	-	TRBJ1-2	CASSLGTGGRGYTF	TGTGCCAGCAGCTTAGGGACAGGGGGCAGAGGCTACACCTTC
-	TRBV19	few	TRBJ1-6	CASKNGQGVSPLHF	TGTGCCAGTAAGAACGGTCAGGGCGTGTCACCCCTCCACTTT
TRBD1	TRBV28	-	TRBJ1-5	CASSLDRAWDQPQHF	TGTGCCAGCAGCCTTGACAGGGCATGGGATCAGCCCCAGCATTTT
TRBD1	TRBV18	-	TRBJ1-1	CASHRGINTEAFF	TGTGCCAGCCACAGGGGGATAAACACTGAAGCTTTCTTT
-	TRBV11-2	-	TRBJ1-6	CASSLSGGGTFLGSPLHF	TGTGCCAGCAGCTTATCTGGCGGAGGGACCTTTCTGGGTTCACCCCTCCACTTT